This T cell receptor beta chain comes out of a study of CD8+CD57+ T cells in acquired aplastic anemia. Patients who underwent sequencing had shown CD8+CD57+ cell expansion by flow cytometry. The use of genomic DNA as template underpinned the TCR beta VDJ and CDR3 profiling. Using its own MiXCR run on the reads, TCRdb lists one record per CDR3 protein. The sample includes 150,000 to 200,000 distinct CDR3 sequences, 40% to 50% of them seen just once. Germline V gives CDR1 DFQATT, CDR2 SNEGSKA (reference sequence). V was trimmed by 0 bases and J by 2 bases, leaving 10 bases between them. The CDR3 totals 14 residues.

The sequence came from a human donor with aplastic anemia. The sequenced material came from sorted CD4+, CD8+, or CD8+CD57+ T cells (not recorded which) from PBMCs. V is TRBV20-1 and J is TRBJ2-5; D not certain. CDR3 bases: TGCAGTGCTAGAGATGGGTCAGGTCAAGAGACCCAGTACTTC. It is translated as CSARDGSGQETQYF.